This T cell receptor (beta chain) was recovered during a study of shared clonotypes between healthy human individuals. Across the study: CD4 naive and CD4 memory each took three plates per donor, while CD8 naive took two and CD8 memory one. Study conclusions and caveats: Naive subsets usually exceeded memory subsets in estimated richness. It was observed that roughly 5.1% of naive CD4 clonotypes were shared across several donors.

CDR3 length: 16 amino acids. Trimming at V came to 5 bases and at J to 0 bases, leaving 5 bases not matched to a gene. From germline, CDR1 is SGHAT and CDR2 FQNNGV. This clone was recorded only once. What it binds is not known. TCRdb's table, derived via immunoSEQ multiplex PCR, lists solely in-frame clones and lacks some. The repertoire holds 2 million to 2.5 million clones, with around 95% as singletons. Healthy adults negative for HIV, lacking recent acute infections or vaccinations, served as donors. Sequences were obtained from naive CD4+ T cells sorted from blood. Subset meaning: CD45RA+ positively selected. The J gene is TRBJ2-3, the V gene TRBV11-2, with TRBD2 matching over 10 bases. The sequence came from a man younger than 30 in good health. The CDR3 sequence is CASSPGLAASTDTQYF. In nucleotides, the CDR3 is TGTGCCAGCAGCCCAGGACTAGCGGCCAGCACAGATACGCAGTATTTT. Complete variable domain (other parts from reference TRBV11-2 and TRBJ2-3): EAGVAQSPRYKIIEKRQSVAFWCNPISGHATLYWYQQILGQGPKLLIQFQNNGVVDDSQLPKDRFSAERLKGVDSTLKIQPAKLEDSAVYLCASSPGLAASTDTQYFGPGTRLTVL.